This T cell receptor beta chain is from a study of T cells in Graves' hyperthyroidism and ophthalmopathy. Study-wide points: Blood also contained most expanded thyroid clonotypes above 0.001.

CDR1 and CDR2 from the germline V gene are LGHNA and YNFKEQ. The length of the CDR3 is 14 residues. Trimming removed 0 bases from V and 5 bases from J, with 8 bases in between. The sample holds a few counts of this clonotype. Its antigen is still unknown. From RNA transcripts, TCR beta CDR3 regions were amplified. RT-PCR in the first round (using the HTBI primer set) targeted the TCR CDR3. Via MiXCR, TCRdb re-called the multiplex PCR reads, giving one row per CDR3 protein. The table lists more than 500,000 distinct CDR3 sequences, roughly 16% of them singletons. Ophthalmopathy patients showed a Clinical Activity Score of at least 3, NOSPECS grade of at least 4 and duration under 3 months. Every diagnosis used clinical symptoms, serum thyroxine and TRAb, thyroid ultrasound and orbital computed tomography. It was 10 ml of fresh peripheral blood that supplied the PBMCs.

The source is a woman under 40 with Graves' ophthalmopathy. The chain is built from TRBV4-2 and TRBJ2-1; D is possibly TRBD2 (5 bases). The sequenced sample was blood. CDR3 nucleotide sequence: TGTGCCAGCAGCCAAGATATAGCGCACAATGAGCAGTTCTTC. Its translation is CASSQDIAHNEQFF.